This entry lists 7 T cell receptor beta chains sequenced from one sample in a study of T cell clones after liver transplantation. The assay was immunoSEQ multiplex PCR, and TCRdb's table has in-frame clones only and misses some. The table has approximately 71,000 clones, over 90% seen once; the top ten hold 0.85% to 1%. The starting material was CD4+ T cells from blood, obtained roughly 25 months after liver transplant. These receptors came from a human patient who received a liver transplant. Some of the T cells might come from the graft donor.

This chain joins TRBV18 and TRBJ1-1; D may be TRBD1 (6 bases). V dropped 4 bases and J dropped 1 base, with 13 bases sitting between them. The CDR3 totals 15 residues. Germline-derived CDR1 and CDR2 are KGHSH and LQKENI. CDR3 loop: CASSLQGRGNTEAFF. CDR3 sequence (DNA): TGTGCCAGCTCACTCCAGGGGAGGGGGAACACTGAAGCTTTCTTT.

The chain links TRBV5-1 to TRBJ2-7; no reliable D call. The germline V gene has CDR1 SGHRS and CDR2 YFSETQ. The CDR3 is made up of 14 amino acids. Trimming stripped 0 bases from V and 9 bases from J, with 16 bases between. CDR3 bases: TGCGCCAGCAGCTTGGGGGCCGGCCACGAGGCGCAGTACTTC. This gives the protein CASSLGAGHEAQYF.

The chain employs TRBV2 and TRBJ2-5, with 7 bases that match TRBD2. The CDR3 is made up of 12 amino acids. The germline gives CDR1 SNHLY, CDR2 FYNNEI. V trimming: 9 bases; J trimming: 1 base; junction bases outside the gene matches: 2. The DNA of the CDR3 is TGTGCCAGAGGGGAGGGCCAAGAGACCCAGTACTTC. Protein sequence: CARGEGQETQYF.

The chain uses TRBV6-5 and TRBJ1-5; perhaps TRBD1 as D (5 bases). The V and J ends lost 4 bases and 0 bases respectively, with 10 bases between them. From germline, CDR1 is MNHEY and CDR2 SVGAGI. This CDR3 contains 15 residues. The CDR3 protein is CASSLDRDSNQPQHF. The CDR3 coding sequence is TGTGCCAGCAGTTTAGACAGAGATAGCAATCAGCCCCAGCATTTT.

J is TRBJ2-7 and V is TRBV6-1, with D perhaps matching TRBD1 (5 bases). CDR3 length: 14 amino acids. The V end was cut by 5 bases, the J end by 0 bases, with 11 bases between. Germline V lookup: CDR1 MNHNS, CDR2 SASEGT. In DNA form, the CDR3 reads TGTGCCAGCAGTAGTACAGGAAGCTCCTACGAGCAGTACTTC. This encodes CASSSTGSSYEQYF.

The chain links TRBV5-1 to TRBJ2-3; D possibly matches TRBD1 or TRBD2 (5 bases each). This CDR3 is 15 amino acids long. V gave up 1 base and J gave up 2 bases, with 11 bases separating them. Germline values: CDR1 SGHRS, CDR2 YFSETQ. The CDR3 bases are TGCGCCAGCAGCTTGATGGGGGTTGACACAGATACGCAGTATTTT. Its protein is CASSLMGVDTDTQYF.

The V gene is TRBV9, the J gene TRBJ2-7; 13 positions match TRBD2. This CDR3 contains 16 residues. The germline V gene encodes CDR1 SGDLS and CDR2 YYNGEE. With 4 bases clipped from V and 5 bases from J, the junction kept 9 bases outside the gene matches. The CDR3 protein is CASSPYWTSGSDEQYF. In DNA form, the CDR3 reads TGTGCCAGCAGCCCATATTGGACTAGCGGGAGCGACGAGCAGTACTTC.